This T cell receptor (beta chain) was sequenced for a study of blood T cell repertoires in COVID-19. Individuals drawn from 24 US areas were about 18 to 90 years old. Participants' own reports of clinical history determined their cohort assignment. This clone is a singleton in its sample. The CDR3 is 11 amino acids. From germline, CDR1 is SNHLY and CDR2 FYNNEI. This table comes from immunoSEQ multiplex PCR, and its TCRdb copy is limited to in-frame clones, with some not included. Of a few hundred thousand clones listed, roughly 88% were seen once; the top ten hold about 1.5%. The sequencing sample was made of PBMCs or T cells enriched from blood (not recorded which). The TCR originated in a woman between 18 and 29 years old who had been exposed to COVID-19. J is TRBJ1-2 and V is TRBV2; the D gene is possibly TRBD1 (5 bases). The CDR3 coding sequence is TGTGTCCGCGGGAGGGGAAATGGCTACACCTTC. Translating gives CVRGRGNGYTF.